This T cell receptor beta chain was identified during a study of blood T cell repertoires in COVID-19. Study in general: Sample material is recorded as cDNA or gDNA derived from T cells, B-cell-depleted T cells, or PBMCs.

Assay: immunoSEQ multiplex PCR; the TCRdb copy retains only in-frame clones and omits some. This repertoire shows about 120,000 clones, approximately 82% found once; its top ten account for 7.5%. CDR3 length: 13 amino acids. V gave up 5 bases and J gave up 3 bases; unmatched junction bases: 4. Germline V gene sequence: CDR1 ENHRY, CDR2 SYGVKD. The sequence was obtained from a man in his sixties or seventies with active or convalescent COVID-19. Specimen: peripheral blood. The rearrangement links TRBV10-3 to TRBJ2-7; 7 bases agree with TRBD2. For the CDR3, the DNA is TGTGCCATCAGTTTTGGACTAGGCTACGAGCAGTACTTC. This sequence encodes CAISFGLGYEQYF.